These T cell receptor beta chains were read from a single sample in a study of blood T cell repertoires in COVID-19. TCRdb's table, derived via immunoSEQ multiplex PCR, lists solely in-frame clones and lacks some. The data hold about 210,000 clones, with 82% observed a single time. Sequenced sample: peripheral blood. These receptor sequences come from a woman in her forties with acute or convalescent COVID-19. CDR3s leave out the opening cysteine and the closing phenylalanine or tryptophan. Fields, in order: CDR3 length, V gene, CDR3 protein.

14 | TRBV7-8 | ASSSTGDLSGNTIY
13 | TRBV6-5 | ASSYSGQVDSPLH
13 | TRBV9 | ASSVEAGGKETQY
13 | TRBV30 | AWSGDRDYYSPLH
12 | TRBV21-1 | ASSTREVSKGYT
11 | TRBV24-1 | ATREGAGTEAF
11 | TRBV19 | ASSIYRYNEQF
14 | TRBV7-8 | ASSLVGTPGNNEQF
17 | TRBV7-2 | ASSPLAGAGLSSYNEQF
13 | TRBV5-6 | ASSFGTTQTGELF
12 | TRBV6-5 | ASSSGGSTDTQY
12 | TRBV30 | AWFTAGGTGELF
16 | TRBV27 | ASRRTGITSSYNSPLH
17 | TRBV3-1/TRBV3-2 | ASSQELLTPGLAKDTQY
13 | TRBV12-5 | ASGLMTGTGNTIY
12 | TRBV27 | ASSLLPPRTEAF
14 | TRBV6-4 | ASRLRGLARSYEQY
13 | TRBV9 | ASSGQGGGHNEQF
12 | TRBV11-1 | ASSLGGYVETQY
9 | TRBV7-9 | ASSLGTGQY
9 | TRBV19 | ASPWANVLT
14 | TRBV15 | ATSRVNQGSGNTIY
12 | TRBV29-1 | SVGVMGGTDTQY
11 | TRBV18 | ASSPDTTYGYT
13 | TRBV24-1 | ATSDSGDHTYEQY
12 | TRBV3-1/TRBV3-2 | ASSPIDRNTEAF
12 | TRBV7-2 | ASSPGLAEETQY
9 | TRBV7-8 | ASSFDRSPY
14 | TRBV7-9 | ASSLGTGSPSYEQY
14 | TRBV3-1/TRBV3-2 | ASSQVAGLSTDTQY
13 | TRBV3-1/TRBV3-2 | ASSPTFDRDTEAF
14 | TRBV7-2 | ASSSRGASESYEQY
15 | TRBV27 | ASSSGTSLSGANVLT
13 | TRBV9 | ASSAETGFSYGYT
16 | TRBV7-9 | ASSLLSGVAGYQETQY
9 | TRBV5-1 | ASSGGVEQY
14 | TRBV4-3 | ASSQDFVGSRDEQY
13 | TRBV2 | ASMLEGVSYNEQF
10 | TRBV7-8 | ASSLGTDGYT
10 | TRBV11-3 | ASSFYTDTQY
14 | TRBV15 | ATSTNRDRYNSPLH